Detailed here is one T cell receptor (beta chain). Its antigen is as yet unknown. The data originate from a study of molecular identifiers for immune sequencing clone quantification. Overall study results and limits: Clones above 20 RNA copies contained over 98% of effector molecules and under 1% of naive molecules. Amid 750,000 to 1,000,000 naive cells, spiked Jurkat TCR RNA from one cell was reportedly still detectable.

TCRdb re-called the PCR reads through MiXCR, storing one row per CDR3 protein. The sample gives 30,000 to 45,000 distinct CDR3 sequences, less than 20% of which show up once; about 7.4% is in the top ten. Trimming took 5 bases from V and 3 from J, leaving 23 bases between them. From germline, CDR1 is KGHSH and CDR2 LQKENI. The length of the CDR3 is 17 residues. The sample taken for sequencing was naive CD8+ T cells from blood, with Jurkat cell RNA spiked in. Documented subset: FACS-sorted CD8+CD4-CCR7+CD45RA+ naive T cells. The chain joins TRBV18 to TRBJ2-7; a weak D match, TRBD2 (6 bases). This clonotype was obtained from a human donor in good health. Some libraries in this study had Jurkat cell RNA spiked in. The CDR3 DNA is TGTGCCAGCTCAAGGGAGGTAATCTACAGGCGTAGCTACGAGCAGTACTTC. Its translation is CASSREVIYRRSYEQYF.